This TCR beta chain was retrieved from a study of cytomegalovirus exposure and HLA in healthy donors. Germline loops: CDR1 GTSNPN, CDR2 SVGIG (reference sequence). This CDR3 is built from 11 residues. PCR was performed using 60 Vbeta and 13 Jbeta primers. Sequencing used immunoSEQ multiplex PCR; TCRdb keeps in-frame clones, though not all of them. The sample shows roughly 100,000 clones, over 70% of them seen only once. This clone was seen a few times. What it binds is not known. Findings of the study overall: A later analysis linked 16,951 TCR beta sequences to HLA alleles at 0.05 false discovery rate.

The chain recombines TRBV30 with TRBJ2-7; 7 bases fit TRBD2. Sequencing was carried out using PBMCs. The receptor comes from a male donor in good health and CMV-seropositive. The CDR3 is CVSGPAYEQYF. In DNA form, the CDR3 reads TGTGTTAGCGGGCCCGCCTACGAGCAGTACTTC.